This T cell receptor beta chain was captured by sequencing in a study of blood T cells in healthy people across ages (dated by TCRdb to the mid-2010s). As for the study more broadly: In model experiments, template switching captured roughly one uniquely barcoded TCR beta cDNA molecule for every two T cells. The study measured age-related changes in TCR beta repertoire diversity using deep sequencing normalized with unique cDNA molecular identifiers. The donors were divided into four age groups: young (average about 15 years), middle-aged (roughly 42), aged (about 60) and long-lived (roughly 86). To avoid experimental bias, donors of different ages were randomly spread across the sequencing lanes. The study analyzed two additional independent replicas of 1 million unique cDNA reads from the same blood draw for two donors, one aged 18 to 29 and one aged 80 or older. Study-wide conclusions, independent of this receptor: Observed TCR beta diversity correlated strongly with the percentage of naive T cells measured by flow cytometry. Because profiling used bulk unsorted PBMCs, naive and antigen-experienced compartments could not be compared conclusively. Because donor CMV infection status was unknown, age-related changes in expanded clonotypes were potentially confounded. Total diversity estimates from one million sequenced T cells were considered lower bounds and underestimates. Compared with the aged group, more naive CD4+ T cells, fewer expanded clones and increased TCR diversity were shown by the long-lived group, suggesting age selection. As age increased, observed TCR beta diversity per million T cells dropped in a roughly linear way, and a significant reduction was already evident by age 40.

The donors were about 40 Caucasian individuals from Russia, aged roughly 6 to 100 years, who were systemically healthy. Around 9.7 milliliters of peripheral blood were collected from each donor into EDTA-treated Vacutainer tubes. Ficoll-Paque density-gradient centrifugation was used to isolate PBMCs, with at least 7 million obtained per sample. Total RNA, at least 6 micrograms per sample, was extracted from PBMCs with Trizol reagent. For every donor, flow cytometry on a PBMC aliquot measured the percentage of naive CD45RAhigh/CD27high T cells. Sequences SQVTM (CDR1) and ANQGSEA (CDR2) are obtained from the germline V gene. Including the terminal cysteine and phenylalanine, the CDR3 comprises 12 residues. Of the read, only the CDR3 DNA is kept; its 36 bases are in frame from base 1. V and J are truncated by 4 bases and 0 bases respectively, leaving an intervening sequence of 5 bases. Libraries were constructed by 5' RACE. Sequencer: Illumina HiSeq 2500. A second PCR of 7 to 11 cycles was performed with a sample-barcoded 5' primer and a J-beta primer mix. A unique molecular identifier was introduced onto each TCR beta cDNA molecule by a template-switch 5' adaptor carrying 12 random nucleotides. Each sample yielded at least 3 million CDR3-containing paired-end reads. First-strand cDNA synthesis was performed from all RNA using the Mint cDNA synthesis kit, with priming by a TRBC-specific oligonucleotide. Following uracil-DNA glycosylase treatment, all cDNA underwent a first 18-cycle PCR with the universal primers M1SS and BC2_uni_R. The original methods were these. For normalization, 1 million high-quality reads were randomly selected from each sample, with every read carrying a distinct molecular identifier. Reads sharing molecular identifiers were discarded rather than binned into consensus sequences. MiTCR, run with a Q25 quality threshold and the strictest error-elimination algorithm, handled CDR3 identification, clonotype clustering and error correction. A nonparametric unseen species model using Euler transformation provided a lower-bound estimate of total TCR beta diversity. TCRdb redid the processing of the public reads, applying fastp at Q25 and MiXCR, and retained in-frame beta chains. Rows merge per CDR3 protein into single entries with the most common DNA and genes. Clone size and V and J calls follow TCRdb, not the original study. Recorded for this sample are over 950,000 distinct CDR3 sequences; roughly two fifths of them occurred a single time. The ten largest clones add up to over 10% of the sample.

This clonotype was seen a few times. Its cognate antigen has yet to be identified. No much larger clone exists at a distance of one base, and base qualities are not known. The V and J genes are TRBV29-1 and TRBJ2-3; the D gene assignment is ambiguous. The TCR sequence derives from a man between 18 and 35 years old in good health. The material sequenced was blood. At the DNA level, the sequence is TGCAGCGTTGTAGGTAGCACAGATACGCAGTATTTT. This yields the protein CSVVGSTDTQYF.